The 29 T cell receptor beta chains in this list originate from one sample, sequenced in a study of cytomegalovirus exposure and HLA in healthy donors. The primer mix had 60 Vbeta and 13 Jbeta primers. Measured with immunoSEQ multiplex PCR; TCRdb has only the in-frame clones, and not every one. The repertoire holds about 150,000 clones, with approximately 88% as singletons. Source material: PBMCs. These receptors were obtained from a woman under 30 in good health and CMV-seronegative.

This chain links TRBV18 with TRBJ2-5; D call uncertain. With 2 bases removed from V and 2 bases from J, the gap between germline ends came to 6 bases. The CDR3 covers 13 residues. The germline V gene has CDR1 KGHSH and CDR2 LQKENI. The DNA for the CDR3 is TGTGCCAGCTCACCAGGCTTACAAGAGACCCAGTACTTC. This translates into CASSPGLQETQYF.

The CDR3 spells CASSIHGTQYF. The CDR3 DNA reads TGTGCCAGTAGTATACACGGGACCCAGTACTTC. The chain links TRBV19 to TRBJ2-5; no definite D call. The germline gives CDR1 LNHDA, CDR2 SQIVND (reference sequence). Trimming removed 2 bases at V and 7 bases at J, with 5 bases between. This CDR3 contains 11 residues.

The chain joins TRBV30 to TRBJ2-5, with D possibly matching TRBD1 (6 bases). With the DNA end fitting TRBJ2-7 better, the J assignment may be wrong. Germline V CDR1 and CDR2: GTSNPN, SVGIG (reference sequence). The CDR3 covers 14 residues. This chain's CDR3 is CAGQQGTYSYEQYF. In DNA form, the CDR3 reads TGTGCCGGCCAACAGGGAACCTACTCCTACGAGCAGTACTTC.

V and J are TRBV18 and TRBJ1-2; tentative D call: TRBD1 (5 bases). CDR1 is KGHSH, CDR2 LQKENI, per germline. The V gene lost 3 bases and the J gene lost 3 bases, with 8 bases spanning the gap. The CDR3 loop spans 13 amino acids. The CDR3 protein is CASSPGADYGYTF. CDR3 DNA sequence: TGTGCCAGCTCACCTGGGGCCGACTATGGCTACACCTTC.

The chain has TRBV4-1 and TRBJ1-1, with 9 bases matching TRBD1. The CDR3 contains 21 residues. After removal of 0 bases from V and 7 bases from J, the junction contained 24 bases not matched to a gene. CDR1 is MGHRA, CDR2 YSYEKL, per germline. The CDR3 bases are TGCGCCAGCAGCCAAGAAGCCCTACAGGGGGCGACTTACTTAAGAACAAGTGAAGCTTTCTTT. This encodes CASSQEALQGATYLRTSEAFF.

This clone was found a few times. The J gene is TRBJ1-1, the V gene TRBV7-9; D may be TRBD1 (5 bases). The CDR3 length is 14 residues. The V gene's germline CDR1 is SEHNR and CDR2 FQNEAQ (reference sequence). Between the trimmed V and J ends, which lost 5 bases and 4 bases, there was a span of 14 bases. CDR3 in amino acids: CASSSVTGGTEAFF. CDR3 nucleotides: TGTGCCAGCAGCAGTGTGACGGGGGGCACTGAAGCTTTCTTT.

This chain uses TRBV9 with TRBJ2-3, with 7 bases fitting TRBD2. This CDR3 contains 15 residues. Germline CDR1 is SGDLS and CDR2 is YYNGEE. After removal of 3 bases from V and 2 bases from J, the junction contained 6 bases not matched to a gene. CDR3 region: CASSAGGGVTDTQYF. The CDR3 DNA reads TGTGCCAGCAGCGCGGGCGGGGGAGTCACAGATACGCAGTATTTT.

This clone has a handful of counts. The chain couples TRBV7-2 to TRBJ2-7; D possibly corresponds to TRBD1 (5 bases). Germline V gene lookup returns CDR1 SGHTA and CDR2 FQGNSA. The CDR3 runs to 15 residues. The ends were cut back, 3 bases at V and 2 bases at J, with 14 bases in the middle. This CDR3 is CASSFSQGLTYEQYF. CDR3 bases: TGTGCCAGCAGCTTTTCTCAGGGTCTGACCTACGAGCAGTACTTC. The full variable domain, rest sourced from reference TRBV7-2 and TRBJ2-7, is GAGVSQSPSNKVTEKGKDVELRCDPISGHTALYWYRQSLGQGLEFLIYFQGNSAPDKSGLPSDRFSAERTGGSVSTLTIQRTQQEDSAVYLCASSFSQGLTYEQYFGPGTRLTVT.

On this clone itself: This sample includes further DNA sequences coding for the same CDR3. The gene calls are TRBV7-9 and TRBJ1-1, with D unclear. With 2 bases removed from V and 1 base from J, the gap between germline ends came to 5 bases. This CDR3 has 13 residues. The germline CDR1 and CDR2 sequences are SEHNR and FQNEAQ (reference sequence). The CDR3 spells CASSLSQNTEAFF. The CDR3 DNA is TGTGCCAGCAGCTTAAGCCAGAACACTGAAGCTTTCTTT.

The chain links TRBV27 to TRBJ1-6; 7 positions agree with TRBD1. V shed 5 bases, J shed 1 base, and the junction held 8 bases outside the gene matches. The V gene's germline CDR1 is MNHEY and CDR2 SMNVEV (reference sequence). This CDR3 spans 17 amino acids. In nucleotides, the CDR3 is TGTGCCAGCAGTCCCGCGACAGGGACGTCCTATAATTCACCCCTCCACTTT. It yields the protein CASSPATGTSYNSPLHF.

The chain recombines TRBV28 with TRBJ1-4; a possible D gene is TRBD1 (6 bases). The V end lost 5 bases, the J end lost 8 bases, and 12 bases lay between the germline ends. CDR1 is MDHEN and CDR2 is SYDVKM in the germline V gene. The length of the CDR3 is 13 residues. The CDR3 region is CASSVGGREKLFF. The CDR3 bases are TGTGCCAGCAGTGTGGGGGGGCGGGAAAAACTGTTTTTT.

This chain uses TRBV27 with TRBJ1-2; D unresolved. Trimming took 3 bases from V and 8 from J, leaving 22 bases between them. This CDR3 has 16 amino acids. Germline-derived CDR1 and CDR2 are MNHEY and SMNVEV (reference sequence). This CDR3 is CASSFNPAASPYGYTF. CDR3 DNA: TGTGCCAGCAGTTTTAATCCGGCGGCATCTCCTTACGGCTACACCTTC.

The chain recombines TRBV7-9 with TRBJ1-6, with D possibly being TRBD1 (6 bases). The germline CDR1 and CDR2 sequences are SEHNR and FQNEAQ (reference sequence). This CDR3 region has 15 residues. The V and J ends lost 5 bases and 12 bases respectively, with 20 bases between them. CDR3: CASSRKGVGRGPLHF. For the CDR3, the DNA is TGTGCCAGCAGCCGGAAGGGGGTGGGGAGGGGACCCCTCCACTTT. Together with reference TRBV7-9 and TRBJ1-6, the CDR3 gives the full variable domain: DTGVSQNPRHKITKRGQNVTFRCDPISEHNRLYWYRQTLGQGPEFLTYFQNEAQLEKSRLLSDRFSAERPKGSFSTLEIQRTEQGDSAMYLCASSRKGVGRGPLHFGNGTRLTVT.

V is TRBV10-3 and J is TRBJ1-1; the match to TRBD1 covers 7 bases. The CDR3 consists of 13 residues. Germline trimming cut 7 bases from V and 1 base from J; bases unmatched to any gene: 3. Germline assignment: CDR1 ENHRY and CDR2 SYGVKD. This CDR3 reads CAITRTGNTEAFF. CDR3 nucleotides: TGTGCCATCACGAGGACAGGGAACACTGAAGCTTTCTTT.

The chain joins TRBV6-5 to TRBJ2-2, with D possibly TRBD2 on 6 matching bases. CDR1 MNHEY and CDR2 SVGAGI come from the germline V gene. V lost 6 bases, J lost 5 bases, and 13 bases lay in between. This CDR3 spans 14 amino acids. CDR3 loop: CASSPTAGTGELFF. In DNA, the CDR3 is TGTGCCAGCAGCCCCACGGCGGGAACCGGGGAGCTGTTTTTT.

V and J are TRBV9 and TRBJ2-2, with D unresolved. Trimming took 6 bases from V and 4 from J, leaving 10 bases between them. Germline CDR1 is SGDLS and CDR2 is YYNGEE. This CDR3 contains 13 residues. The CDR3 is CASTPSITGELFF. CDR3 DNA: TGTGCCAGCACCCCCAGTATCACCGGGGAGCTGTTTTTT.

This sequence joins TRBV28 and TRBJ1-1; D is uncertain. The CDR3 has 12 residues. The V gene's germline CDR1 is MDHEN and CDR2 SYDVKM. V shed 1 base and J shed 4 bases, with 4 bases lying between them. DNA of the CDR3: TGTGCCAGCAGTTTATACGGCACTGAAGCTTTCTTT. This translates into CASSLYGTEAFF.

On this clone: This CDR3 is also generated by other DNA sequences in the sample. CDR3 sequence reads: CASSARPGTGRRTEAFF. CDR3 coding DNA: TGTGCCAGTAGTGCCCGTCCCGGGACAGGGAGGAGGACCGAAGCTTTCTTT. The genes are TRBV19 and TRBJ1-1; TRBD1 matches at 9 bases. The CDR3 length is 17 residues. CDR1 is LNHDA, CDR2 SQIVND, per germline (reference sequence). With 5 bases clipped from V and 8 bases from J, the junction kept 18 bases outside the gene matches.

This sequence joins TRBV5-5 and TRBJ1-2; TRBD1 matches 11 bases. CDR3 size: 12 residues. The V segment lost 7 bases and the J segment 6 bases; nucleotides outside the gene matches: 2. The germline gives CDR1 SGHKS, CDR2 YYEKEE (reference sequence). DNA of the CDR3: TGTGCCAGCGGGGACAGGGGGAATGGCTACACCTTC. Translating gives CASGDRGNGYTF. Filled out from reference TRBV5-5 and TRBJ1-2, the complete variable domain reads DAGVTQSPTHLIKTRGQQVTLRCSPISGHKSVSWYQQVLGQGPQFIFQYYEKEERGRGNFPDRFSARQFPNYSSELNVNALLLGDSALYLCASGDRGNGYTFGSGTRLTVV.

V and J are TRBV5-6 and TRBJ1-2; 9 positions agree with TRBD1. V shed 4 bases and J 8 bases; nucleotides not matched to a gene: 18. This CDR3 has 17 residues. The germline CDR1 and CDR2 sequences are SGHDT and YYEEEE. CDR3: CASSLPPPGQGRLGYTF. CDR3 DNA: TGTGCCAGCAGCCTTCCTCCTCCGGGACAGGGTCGGTTAGGCTACACCTTC. The whole variable domain, filled in from reference TRBV5-6 and TRBJ1-2, reads DAGVTQSPTHLIKTRGQQVTLRCSPKSGHDTVSWYQQALGQGPQFIFQYYEEEERQRGNFPDRFSGHQFPNYSSELNVNALLLGDSALYLCASSLPPPGQGRLGYTFGSGTRLTVV.

The rearrangement joins TRBV20-1 to TRBJ1-5; no clear D. V lost 4 bases and J 5 bases, leaving 6 bases between the germline ends. CDR1 and CDR2 from the germline V gene are DFQATT and SNEGSKA (reference sequence). This CDR3 spans 11 amino acids. CDR3 in amino acids: CSATRDQPQHF. The CDR3 bases are TGCAGTGCTACCCGTGATCAGCCCCAGCATTTT.

The rearrangement uses TRBV30 and TRBJ1-3; a possible D gene is TRBD1 (6 bases). CDR1 and CDR2 from the germline V gene are GTSNPN and SVGIG (reference sequence). The CDR3 length is 15 residues. Deletions cut 2 bases from V and 0 bases from J, with 11 bases between. The CDR3 DNA reads TGTGCCTGGAGTAAAGACAGGAACTCTGGAAACACCATATATTTT. Residues: CAWSKDRNSGNTIYF.

Remarks on this clone: At the DNA level, this CDR3 is encoded by other sequences in the same sample as well. The chain uses TRBV6-6 and TRBJ1-1, with 10 bases that match TRBD1. The junction had 8 bases not matched to a gene; V was cut back by 6 bases and J by 1 base. This CDR3 has 16 amino acids. The V gene's germline CDR1 is MNHNY and CDR2 SVGAGI (reference sequence). CDR3 region: CASRDIRDRGNTEAFF. CDR3 in DNA: TGTGCCAGCAGAGATATCCGGGACAGGGGGAACACTGAAGCTTTCTTT.

V and J are TRBV4-1 and TRBJ2-5; 7 bases align to TRBD2. The CDR3 has 15 residues. The V gene's germline CDR1 is MGHRA and CDR2 YSYEKL. Trimming at V came to 3 bases and at J to 7 bases, leaving 11 bases not matched to a gene. This chain's CDR3 is CASSQGDGGSGTQYF. Here the CDR3 DNA reads TGCGCCAGCAGCCAGGGGGACGGGGGGTCGGGGACCCAGTACTTC.

The chain has TRBV28 and TRBJ2-7; D gene uncertain. Germline CDR1 MDHEN, CDR2 SYDVKM. The V end lost 8 bases, the J end lost 1 base, and 6 bases lay between the germline ends. The CDR3 runs 11 residues. Here the CDR3 reads CASGFSYEQYF. The CDR3 DNA reads as TGTGCCAGCGGCTTTTCCTACGAGCAGTACTTC.

The J gene is TRBJ2-3, the V gene TRBV7-3, with 7 bases fitting TRBD1. Germline V lookup: CDR1 SGHTA, CDR2 FQGTGA. Trimming at V came to 7 bases and at J to 5 bases, leaving 9 bases not matched to a gene. The CDR3 spans 14 residues. CDR3 region: CASIPDRTGDTQYF. CDR3 nucleotide sequence: TGTGCCAGCATCCCGGACAGGACGGGAGATACGCAGTATTTT.

J is TRBJ2-1 and V is TRBV6-4; 12 bases line up with TRBD2. The V and J ends lost 3 bases and 6 bases, in that order; junction bases with no gene match: 0. The CDR3 totals 14 residues. Germline CDR1 MRHNA, CDR2 SNTAGT. The DNA for the CDR3 is TGTGCCAGCAGTGAGACTAGCGGGGGCAATGAGCAGTTCTTC. It encodes CASSETSGGNEQFF.

V and J are TRBV19 and TRBJ2-3; tentative D call: TRBD2 (5 bases). Deletions cut 4 bases from V and 3 bases from J, with 11 bases between. This CDR3 is built from 14 residues. CDR1 is LNHDA, CDR2 SQIVND, per germline (reference sequence). The CDR3 DNA reads as TGTGCCAGTAGTACTACTCGAGGGACAGATACGCAGTATTTT. Translation: CASSTTRGTDTQYF. Complete variable domain (other parts from reference TRBV19 and TRBJ2-3): DGGITQSPKYLFRKEGQNVTLSCEQNLNHDAMYWYRQDPGQGLRLIYYSQIVNDFQKGDIAEGYSVSREKKESFPLTVTSAQKNPTAFYLCASSTTRGTDTQYFGPGTRLTVL.

The chain recombines TRBV2 with TRBJ1-6; TRBD1 matches 8 bases. CDR1 and CDR2 (germline): SNHLY, FYNNEI. The J segment lost 8 bases and the V segment lost 3 bases, leaving 3 bases of the junction unmatched. This CDR3 contains 14 residues. The DNA of the CDR3 is TGTGCCAGCAGTGAGGACAGGGTCTATTCACCCCTCCACTTT. Translating gives CASSEDRVYSPLHF.